Given below is one TCR beta chain in context. This could be a read error, since a much larger clone is one nucleotide away. Germline CDR1 MGHRA, CDR2 YSYEKL. The CDR3 runs 13 residues. Samples came from axillary lymph nodes draining the breast cancer. This entry belongs to a study of breast tumors, draining lymph nodes, adjacent tissues. TCRdb reprocessed the multiplex PCR reads via MiXCR and lists one record per CDR3 protein. Of about 130,000 distinct CDR3 sequences listed, approximately 22% are singletons. The sequencing sample was made of axillary lymph node tissue. V and J are TRBV4-1 and TRBJ1-5, with D uncertain. This clonotype originated in a female donor with breast cancer. Some clones in this sample may be carry-over from other donors' samples. CDR3 nucleotides: TGCGCCAGCAGCCCCCACCAGCATCAGCCCGAGCATTTT. Encoded protein: CASSPHQHQPEHF.